This entry features one TCR beta chain sequence. Its antigen remains unknown. This sample was taken from a study of shared clonotypes between healthy human individuals. Study-level findings and limits: Around 4.7% was the fraction of naive CD4 clonotypes found shared across four donors.

TCRdb's copy holds only in-frame clones and misses some; the assay was immunoSEQ multiplex PCR. The top ten clones hold 0.9% to 1.4% of a sample with 2 million to 2.5 million clones, about 95% of them seen once. CD45RO negativity and positive selection for CCR7 defined naive CD8 cells, a population that excluded terminally differentiated effector memory CD45RA+ cells. There are 16 residues in the CDR3. Germline V lookup: CDR1 MNHEY, CDR2 SVGAGI. V was clipped by 4 bases and J by 6 bases, with 21 bases between them. Sequencing input: naive CD8+ T cells sorted from blood. The TCR comes from a man between 18 and 29 years old in good health. V usage is TRBV6-5 and J usage is TRBJ1-1; possibly TRBD1 for D (6 bases). For the CDR3, the DNA is TGTGCCAGCAGTTTACTCGGCTTCTTACAGGGTTCTGAAGCTTTCTTT. Its translation: CASSLLGFLQGSEAFF.